Sequencing of this TCR beta chain was carried out in a study of blood T cell repertoires in COVID-19. Study background: The United States, Italy and Spain supplied acute and convalescent COVID-19 samples.

This study enrolled people aged about 18 to 90 from around 26 US geographic areas. Clinical history reported by participants formed the basis on which cohorts were assigned. Original methodology: For nucleated cells, counts were estimated from reference gene primer amplification. Assay used: immunoSEQ multiplex PCR; TCRdb lists only in-frame clones, some missing. That table is the source of V, J and clone size, and D and trimming were worked out from the DNA. The table lists approximately 220,000 clones, 86% of them singletons, with less than 4.5% in the top ten. The CDR3 consists of 12 residues. V lost 4 bases and J lost 7, with 5 bases in between.

The chain is built from TRBV12-3 or TRBV12-4 and TRBJ1-6; the D gene is possibly TRBD1 (5 bases). This receptor was taken from a woman between 40 and 55 years old with acute COVID-19. Sequenced input: PBMCs or T cells enriched from blood (not recorded which). CDR3 sequence (DNA): TGTGCCAGCAGTTGGACAAATTCACCCCTCCACTTT. Translation gives CASSWTNSPLHF.